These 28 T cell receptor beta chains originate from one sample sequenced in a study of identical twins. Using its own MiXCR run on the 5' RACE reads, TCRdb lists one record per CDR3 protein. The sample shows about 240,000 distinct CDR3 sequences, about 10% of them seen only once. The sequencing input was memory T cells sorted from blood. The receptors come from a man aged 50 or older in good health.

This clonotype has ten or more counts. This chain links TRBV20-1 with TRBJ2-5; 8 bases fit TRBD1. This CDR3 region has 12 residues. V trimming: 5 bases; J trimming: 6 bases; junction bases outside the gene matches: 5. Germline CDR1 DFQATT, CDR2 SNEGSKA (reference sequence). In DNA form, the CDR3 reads TGCAGTGCTCACAGGGGGAGTAAGACCCAGTACTTC. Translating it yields CSAHRGSKTQYF.

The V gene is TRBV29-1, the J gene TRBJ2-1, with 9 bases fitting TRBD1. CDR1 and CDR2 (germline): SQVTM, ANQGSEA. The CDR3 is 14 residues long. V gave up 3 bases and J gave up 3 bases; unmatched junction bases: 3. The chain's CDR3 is CSVETGQGYNEQFF. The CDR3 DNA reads TGCAGCGTTGAGACGGGACAGGGCTACAATGAGCAGTTCTTC.

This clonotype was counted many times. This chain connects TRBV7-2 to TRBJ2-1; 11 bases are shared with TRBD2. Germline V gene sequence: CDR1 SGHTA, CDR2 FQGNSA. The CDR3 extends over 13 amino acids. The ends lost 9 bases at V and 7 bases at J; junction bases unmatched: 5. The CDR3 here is CASGTSGWNEQFF. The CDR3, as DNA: TGTGCCAGTGGGACTAGCGGATGGAATGAGCAGTTCTTC.

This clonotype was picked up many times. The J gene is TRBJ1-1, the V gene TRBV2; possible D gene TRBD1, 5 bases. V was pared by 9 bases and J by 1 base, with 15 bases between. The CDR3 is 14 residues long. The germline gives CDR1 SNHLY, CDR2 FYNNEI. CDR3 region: CARGSGIGNTEAFF. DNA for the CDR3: TGTGCCAGAGGATCAGGGATAGGGAACACTGAAGCTTTCTTT.

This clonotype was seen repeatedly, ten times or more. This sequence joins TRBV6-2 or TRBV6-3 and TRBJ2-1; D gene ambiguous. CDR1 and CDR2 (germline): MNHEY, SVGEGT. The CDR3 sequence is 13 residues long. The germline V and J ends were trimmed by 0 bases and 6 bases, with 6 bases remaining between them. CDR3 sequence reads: CASSYSRRNEQFF. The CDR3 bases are TGTGCCAGCAGTTACTCGAGACGCAATGAGCAGTTCTTC.

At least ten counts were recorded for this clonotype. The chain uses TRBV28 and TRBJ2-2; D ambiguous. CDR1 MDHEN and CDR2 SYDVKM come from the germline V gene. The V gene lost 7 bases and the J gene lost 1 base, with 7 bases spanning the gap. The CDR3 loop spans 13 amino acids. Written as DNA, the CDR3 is TGTGCCAGCAAGGACGAGAACACCGGGGAGCTGTTTTTT. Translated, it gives CASKDENTGELFF.

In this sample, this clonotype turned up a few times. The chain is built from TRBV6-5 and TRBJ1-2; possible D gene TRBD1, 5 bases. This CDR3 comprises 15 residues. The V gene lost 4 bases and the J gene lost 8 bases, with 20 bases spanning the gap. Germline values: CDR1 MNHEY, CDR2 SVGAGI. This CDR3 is CASSSNLGGGGGYTF. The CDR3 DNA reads TGTGCCAGCAGTTCCAACCTGGGGGGGGGAGGCGGCTACACCTTC.

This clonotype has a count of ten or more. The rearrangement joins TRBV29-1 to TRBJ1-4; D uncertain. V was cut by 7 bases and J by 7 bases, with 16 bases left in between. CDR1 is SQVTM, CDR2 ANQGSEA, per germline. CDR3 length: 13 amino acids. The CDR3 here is CSAVTPGFEKLFF. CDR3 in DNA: TGCAGCGCCGTAACCCCAGGTTTTGAAAAACTGTTTTTT.

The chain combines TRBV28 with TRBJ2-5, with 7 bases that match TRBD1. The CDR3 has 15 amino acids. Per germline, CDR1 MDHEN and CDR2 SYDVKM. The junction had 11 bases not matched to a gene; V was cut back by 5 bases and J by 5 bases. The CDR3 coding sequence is TGTGCCAGCAGTCAGACAGGGAGCGTCCGGGAGACCCAGTACTTC. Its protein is CASSQTGSVRETQYF.

CDR3 sequence reads: CASSSPRDTSRWYEQYF. For the CDR3, the DNA is TGTGCCAGCAGCTCCCCGCGGGACACGTCGAGATGGTACGAGCAGTACTTC. The V gene is TRBV7-2, the J gene TRBJ2-7; either TRBD1 or TRBD2 may fit D (6 bases each). The CDR3 has 17 residues. The V end was cut by 4 bases, the J end by 4 bases, with 23 bases between. Germline-derived CDR1 and CDR2 are SGHTA and FQGNSA. The full variable domain, its missing parts supplied by reference TRBV7-2 and TRBJ2-7, is GAGVSQSPSNKVTEKGKDVELRCDPISGHTALYWYRQSLGQGLEFLIYFQGNSAPDKSGLPSDRFSAERTGGSVSTLTIQRTQQEDSAVYLCASSSPRDTSRWYEQYFGPGTRLTVT.

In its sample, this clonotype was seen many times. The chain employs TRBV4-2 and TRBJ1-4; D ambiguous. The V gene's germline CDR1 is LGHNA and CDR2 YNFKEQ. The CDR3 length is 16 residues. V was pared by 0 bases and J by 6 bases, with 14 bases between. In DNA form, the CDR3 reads TGTGCCAGCAGCCAAGAGAGAAACCGAGCCCATGAAAAACTGTTTTTT. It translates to CASSQERNRAHEKLFF.

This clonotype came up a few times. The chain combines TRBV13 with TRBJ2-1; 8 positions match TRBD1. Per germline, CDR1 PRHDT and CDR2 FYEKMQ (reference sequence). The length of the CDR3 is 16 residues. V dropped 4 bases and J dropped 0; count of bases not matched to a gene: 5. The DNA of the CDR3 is TGTGCCAGCAGCTCCGGGACAGGTAGCTCCTACAATGAGCAGTTCTTC. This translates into CASSSGTGSSYNEQFF.

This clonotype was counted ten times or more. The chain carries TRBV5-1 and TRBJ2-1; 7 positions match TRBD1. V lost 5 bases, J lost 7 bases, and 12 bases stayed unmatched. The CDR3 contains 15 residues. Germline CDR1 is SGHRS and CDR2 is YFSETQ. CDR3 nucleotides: TGCGCCAGCAGTCCCGGGACAGTAGGCTGGAATGAGCAGTTCTTC. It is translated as CASSPGTVGWNEQFF.

For the CDR3, the DNA is TGTGCCAGTAGTATTCCCGGGACAGGGGGTTGGCAGCCCCAGCATTTT. Amino acids: CASSIPGTGGWQPQHF. The J gene is TRBJ1-5, the V gene TRBV19; 11 bases align to TRBD1. The CDR3 loop spans 16 amino acids. V was clipped by 3 bases and J by 7 bases; unmatched bases: 8. Germline V gene data show CDR1 as LNHDA and CDR2 as SQIVND (reference sequence).

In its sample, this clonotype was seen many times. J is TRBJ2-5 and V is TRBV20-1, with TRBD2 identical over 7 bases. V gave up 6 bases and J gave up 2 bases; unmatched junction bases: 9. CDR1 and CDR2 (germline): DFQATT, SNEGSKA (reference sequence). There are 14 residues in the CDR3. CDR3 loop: CSAANRGDQETQYF. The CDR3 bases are TGCAGTGCCGCCAACCGGGGGGATCAAGAGACCCAGTACTTC.

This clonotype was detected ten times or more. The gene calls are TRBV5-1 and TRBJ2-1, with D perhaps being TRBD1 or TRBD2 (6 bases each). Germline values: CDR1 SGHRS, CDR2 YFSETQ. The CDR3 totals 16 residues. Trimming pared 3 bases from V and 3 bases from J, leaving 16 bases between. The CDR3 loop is CASSYLQGGGYNEQFF. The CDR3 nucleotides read TGCGCCAGCAGCTACTTACAGGGAGGTGGCTACAATGAGCAGTTCTTC. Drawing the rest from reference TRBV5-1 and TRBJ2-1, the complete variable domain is KAGVTQTPRYLIKTRGQQVTLSCSPISGHRSVSWYQQTPGQGLQFLFEYFSETQRNKGNFPGRFSGRQFSNSRSEMNVSTLELGDSALYLCASSYLQGGGYNEQFFGPGTRLTVL.

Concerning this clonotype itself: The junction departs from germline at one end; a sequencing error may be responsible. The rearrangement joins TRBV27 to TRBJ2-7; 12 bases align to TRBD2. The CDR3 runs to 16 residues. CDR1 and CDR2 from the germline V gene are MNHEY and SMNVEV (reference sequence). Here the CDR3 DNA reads TGTGCCAACAGTTTATCTCGGACTAGCGGGAACAACGAGCAGTACTTC. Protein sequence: CANSLSRTSGNNEQYF.

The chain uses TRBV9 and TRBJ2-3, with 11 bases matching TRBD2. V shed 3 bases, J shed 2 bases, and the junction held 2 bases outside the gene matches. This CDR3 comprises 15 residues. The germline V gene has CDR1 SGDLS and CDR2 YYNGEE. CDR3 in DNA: TGTGCCAGCAGCGCGGGACTAGCGGACACAGATACGCAGTATTTT. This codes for CASSAGLADTDTQYF.

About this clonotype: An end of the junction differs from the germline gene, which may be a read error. The CDR3 DNA is TGTGCCAGCGGGAGTAGTATCTATGGCTACCCCTTC. Its translation is CASGSSIYGYPF. The chain uses TRBV2 and TRBJ1-2; D call uncertain. The CDR3 spans 12 residues. Germline assignment: CDR1 SNHLY and CDR2 FYNNEI. Together with reference TRBV2 and TRBJ1-2, the CDR3 gives the full variable domain: EPEVTQTPSHQVTQMGQEVILRCVPISNHLYFYWYRQILGQKVEFLVSFYNNEISEKSEIFDDQFSVERPDGSNFTLKIRSTKLEDSAMYFCASGSSIYGYPFGSGTRLTVV.

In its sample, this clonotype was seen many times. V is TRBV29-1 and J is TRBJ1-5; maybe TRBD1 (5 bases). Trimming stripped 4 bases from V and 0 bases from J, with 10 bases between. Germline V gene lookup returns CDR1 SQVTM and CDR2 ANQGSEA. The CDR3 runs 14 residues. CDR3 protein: CSVAQGGSNQPQHF. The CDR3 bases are TGCAGCGTTGCTCAGGGCGGTAGCAATCAGCCCCAGCATTTT.

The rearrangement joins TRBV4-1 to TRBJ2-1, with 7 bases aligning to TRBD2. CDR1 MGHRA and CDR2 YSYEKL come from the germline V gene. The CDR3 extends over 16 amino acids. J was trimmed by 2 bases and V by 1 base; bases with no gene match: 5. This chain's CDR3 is CASSQVALATYNEQFF. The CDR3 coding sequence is TGCGCCAGCAGCCAAGTGGCACTAGCGACCTACAATGAGCAGTTCTTC.

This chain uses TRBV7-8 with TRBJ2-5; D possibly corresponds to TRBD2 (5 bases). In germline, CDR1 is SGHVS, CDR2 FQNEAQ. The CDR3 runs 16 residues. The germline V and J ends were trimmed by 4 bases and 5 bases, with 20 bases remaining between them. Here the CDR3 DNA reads TGTGCCAGCAGCTCAGCCCGGGATAGACCCCGGGAGACCCAGTACTTC. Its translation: CASSSARDRPRETQYF.

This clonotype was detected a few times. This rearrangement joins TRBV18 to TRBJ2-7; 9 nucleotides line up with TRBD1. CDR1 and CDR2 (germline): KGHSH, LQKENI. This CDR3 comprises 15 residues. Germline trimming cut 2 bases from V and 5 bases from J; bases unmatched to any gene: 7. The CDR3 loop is CASSPAGQGRNEQYF. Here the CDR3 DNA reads TGTGCCAGCTCACCAGCCGGACAGGGGAGAAACGAGCAGTACTTC.

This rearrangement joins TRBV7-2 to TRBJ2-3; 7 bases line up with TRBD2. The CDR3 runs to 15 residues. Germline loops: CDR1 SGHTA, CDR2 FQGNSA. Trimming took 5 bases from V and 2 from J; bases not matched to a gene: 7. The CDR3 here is CASSPRAGDTDTQYF. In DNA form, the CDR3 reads TGTGCCAGCAGCCCCCGGGCGGGAGACACAGATACGCAGTATTTT.

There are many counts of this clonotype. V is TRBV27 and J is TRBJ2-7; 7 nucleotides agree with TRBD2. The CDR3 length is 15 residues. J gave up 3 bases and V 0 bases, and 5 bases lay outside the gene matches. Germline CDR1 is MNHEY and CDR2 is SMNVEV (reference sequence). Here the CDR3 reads CASSLSASGFYEQYF. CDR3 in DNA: TGTGCCAGCAGTTTATCGGCTAGCGGATTCTACGAGCAGTACTTC.

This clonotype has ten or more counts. DNA of the CDR3: TGTGCCAGCAGCTTTTCCGAGACCGGGGAGCTGTTTTTT. Translated: CASSFSETGELFF. The chain couples TRBV7-8 to TRBJ2-2; no firm D call. Trimming stripped 3 bases from V and 5 bases from J, with 7 bases between. CDR3 length: 13 residues. CDR1 and CDR2 from the germline V gene are SGHVS and FQNEAQ.

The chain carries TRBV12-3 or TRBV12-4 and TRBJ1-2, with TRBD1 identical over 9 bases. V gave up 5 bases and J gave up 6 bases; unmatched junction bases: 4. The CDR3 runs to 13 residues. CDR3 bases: TGTGCCAGCAGTACCGGGACAGGGCATGGCTACACCTTC. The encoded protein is CASSTGTGHGYTF.

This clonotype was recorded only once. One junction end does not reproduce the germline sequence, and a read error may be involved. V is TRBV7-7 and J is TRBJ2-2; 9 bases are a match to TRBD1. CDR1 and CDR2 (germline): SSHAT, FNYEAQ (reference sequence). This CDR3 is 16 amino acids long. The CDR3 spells CASSQGQGLGTGELFF. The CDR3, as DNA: TGTGCTAGCAGCCAGGGACAGGGACTGGGCACCGGGGAGCTGTTTTTT.